One and the same sample provided the 20 T cell receptor beta chains below, sequenced in a study of blood T cells in healthy people across ages. The authors ran a second PCR of 7 to 11 cycles using a sample-barcoded 5' primer and a J-beta primer mix. TCRdb called the 5' RACE reads again in MiXCR, with one record for every CDR3 protein. Of approximately 730,000 distinct CDR3 sequences listed, 53% are singletons. Material: blood. Receptors originate from an elderly man in good health.

The gene calls are TRBV3-1 and TRBJ2-5; 13 nucleotides agree with TRBD2. The J call is uncertain, as TRBJ2-7 better fits the DNA end. The V gene's germline CDR1 is LGHDT and CDR2 YNNKEL (reference sequence). The length of the CDR3 is 17 residues. CDR3 sequence reads: CASSHPGGLAGVYEQYF. The CDR3 region has the DNA TGTGCCAGCAGCCACCCCGGAGGACTAGCGGGAGTTTACGAGCAGTACTTC.

This rearrangement joins TRBV20-1 to TRBJ2-1, with 12 bases identical to TRBD2. The germline CDR1 and CDR2 sequences are DFQATT and SNEGSKA (reference sequence). The J segment lost 4 bases and the V segment lost 4 bases, leaving 11 bases of the junction unmatched. The CDR3 is made up of 17 amino acids. The CDR3 nucleotides read TGCAGTGCTAAACAATTAGGGGGGACTAGCGGGTACAATGAGCAGTTCTTC. It codes for CSAKQLGGTSGYNEQFF.

This clonotype was recorded once. The rearrangement joins TRBV2 to TRBJ2-4, with D perhaps given as TRBD1 or TRBD2 (5 bases each). CDR3 length equals 17 residues. Trimming shortened V by 4 bases and J by 6 bases, and 22 bases separated the two germline ends. CDR1 SNHLY and CDR2 FYNNEI come from the germline V gene. CDR3 residues: CASSGGSAGPPANIQYF. The CDR3 nucleotides read TGTGCCAGCAGTGGGGGGTCAGCAGGACCCCCGGCAAACATTCAGTACTTC.

The rearrangement joins TRBV20-1 to TRBJ2-3; tentative D call: TRBD1 (5 bases). Germline CDR1 is DFQATT and CDR2 is SNEGSKA (reference sequence). The CDR3 sequence is 11 residues long. V gave up 6 bases and J gave up 14 bases, with 18 bases separating them. CDR3 sequence: CSALDSRYAYF. In nucleotides, the CDR3 is TGCAGTGCCCTCGACAGCAGATACGCGTATTTT.

This rearrangement joins TRBV4-2 to TRBJ2-5; D is perhaps TRBD1 (8 bases). The CDR3 runs to 18 residues. From germline, CDR1 is LGHNA and CDR2 YNFKEQ. Between the trimmed V and J ends, which lost 1 base and 1 base, there was a span of 19 bases. CDR3 amino acids: CASSQAHRGEGLQETQYF. The CDR3 bases are TGTGCCAGCAGCCAAGCCCACAGGGGGGAGGGACTCCAAGAGACCCAGTACTTC.

This clonotype was seen a few times. CDR3 region: CASTIGGPQETQYF. DNA of the CDR3: TGTGCCAGCACTATCGGGGGGCCCCAAGAGACCCAGTACTTC. This chain joins TRBV2 and TRBJ2-5, with D possibly TRBD2 on 7 matching bases. This CDR3 region has 14 residues. CDR1 and CDR2 (germline): SNHLY, FYNNEI. Trimming took off 7 bases at V and 1 base at J, with 13 bases between the two ends.

This clonotype was seen a handful of times. The chain uses TRBV14 and TRBJ2-1; 9 bases are a match to TRBD2. V lost 3 bases, J lost 7 bases, and 16 bases stayed unmatched. The CDR3 consists of 18 residues. Per germline, CDR1 SGHDN and CDR2 FVKESK. In nucleotides, the CDR3 is TGTGCCAGCAGCCAGCCCTCTAGCGGGACCTCCTTGTGGAATGAGCAGTTCTTC. Translation gives CASSQPSSGTSLWNEQFF.

This sequence joins TRBV29-1 and TRBJ2-7; D may be TRBD2 (7 bases). Germline lookup yields CDR1 SQVTM and CDR2 ANQGSEA. The CDR3 totals 13 residues. V was pared by 6 bases and J by 7 bases, with 19 bases between. Here the CDR3 DNA reads TGCAGCGTAAAGGGGGGGGCTGCCAATGAGCAGTACTTC. It is translated as CSVKGGAANEQYF.

The chain uses TRBV28 and TRBJ1-6; possible D gene TRBD1, 6 bases. The germline gives CDR1 MDHEN, CDR2 SYDVKM. Trimming left V 6 bases short and J 9 bases short, with 15 bases between. The CDR3 contains 14 residues. This CDR3 reads CASRAGRGVSPLHF. CDR3 DNA sequence: TGTGCCAGCAGGGCGGGCAGGGGAGTTTCACCCCTCCACTTT.

This clonotype was found a few times. The V gene is TRBV20-1, the J gene TRBJ2-7; 9 bases are shared with TRBD2. The CDR3 covers 15 residues. Germline CDR1 and CDR2: DFQATT and SNEGSKA (reference sequence). The junction had 13 bases not matched to a gene; V was cut back by 6 bases and J by 4 bases. CDR3 nucleotide sequence: TGCAGTGCAAGCCCTCCCAGCGGGAGGCTATACGAGCAGTACTTC. Translated: CSASPPSGRLYEQYF.

The CDR3 reads CASSVSTGSADTQYF. CDR3 DNA sequence: TGTGCCAGCAGCGTCTCTACAGGGTCGGCAGATACGCAGTATTTT. The V call is TRBV9, the J call TRBJ2-3; D possibly corresponds to TRBD1 (6 bases). This CDR3 is 15 amino acids long. Trimming shortened V by 2 bases and J by 4 bases, and 14 bases separated the two germline ends. The germline gives CDR1 SGDLS, CDR2 YYNGEE.

This chain links TRBV29-1 with TRBJ1-1, with D possibly matching TRBD1 (6 bases). Germline V gene sequence: CDR1 SQVTM, CDR2 ANQGSEA. The CDR3 runs 14 residues. The V gene lost 3 bases and the J gene lost 1 base, with 12 bases spanning the gap. This CDR3 is CSVEIGGRNTEAFF. The CDR3 bases are TGCAGCGTTGAGATAGGGGGGCGGAACACTGAAGCTTTCTTT. Full variable domain (rest looked up from reference TRBV29-1 and TRBJ1-1): SAVISQKPSRDICQRGTSLTIQCQVDSQVTMMFWYRQQPGQSLTLIATANQGSEATYESGFVIDKFPISRPNLTFSTLTVSNMSPEDSSIYLCSVEIGGRNTEAFFGQGTRLTVV.

This clonotype has only one observation. This rearrangement joins TRBV24-1 to TRBJ2-5; 8 bases match TRBD1. V was pared by 3 bases and J by 4 bases, with 3 bases of the junction left unmatched. The CDR3 is made up of 14 amino acids. The V gene's germline CDR1 is KGHDR and CDR2 SFDVKD. DNA of the CDR3: TGTGCCACCAGTGATCGGGACAGGCGAGAGACCCAGTACTTC. This encodes CATSDRDRRETQYF.

This clonotype was detected only a few times. The gene calls are TRBV5-1 and TRBJ2-1; 9 bases fit TRBD2. The V and J ends lost 2 bases and 3 bases, in that order; junction bases with no gene match: 6. CDR3 length: 16 residues. The germline gives CDR1 SGHRS, CDR2 YFSETQ. CDR3 sequence: CASSLMTSGNYNEQFF. CDR3 DNA sequence: TGCGCCAGCAGCTTAATGACTAGCGGTAACTACAATGAGCAGTTCTTC.

This rearrangement joins TRBV20-1 to TRBJ2-2, with D hard to call. Germline values: CDR1 DFQATT, CDR2 SNEGSKA (reference sequence). The CDR3 is 11 amino acids. Trimming stripped 3 bases from V and 3 bases from J, with 2 bases between. This CDR3 is CSARDTGELFF. In DNA, the CDR3 is TGCAGTGCTAGGGACACCGGGGAGCTGTTTTTT.

The chain uses TRBV5-1 and TRBJ1-1, with 7 bases identical to TRBD1. Germline lookup yields CDR1 SGHRS and CDR2 YFSETQ. This CDR3 comprises 16 residues. The trim removed 5 bases at V and 10 bases at J, leaving 20 bases unmatched. The CDR3 bases are TGCGCCAGCAGACGGGACAGTGGGCGGCCTTCACTTGGAGCTTTCTTT. It is translated as CASRRDSGRPSLGAFF.

The chain links TRBV24-1 to TRBJ2-1; 9 bases fit TRBD2. V trimming: 4 bases; J trimming: 4 bases; junction bases outside the gene matches: 4. Germline CDR1 reads KGHDR; CDR2 reads SFDVKD. The CDR3 runs to 15 residues. The CDR3 region is CATSDGGRDYNEQFF. The CDR3 DNA is TGTGCCACCAGTGACGGCGGGAGGGATTACAATGAGCAGTTCTTC.

The rearrangement uses TRBV5-1 and TRBJ2-5; 10 bases align to TRBD2. The J call may be incorrect, as the DNA end agrees better with TRBJ2-4. Germline CDR1 is SGHRS and CDR2 is YFSETQ. The CDR3 consists of 19 residues. The CDR3, as DNA: TGCGCCAGCAGCTTGGCCCGGCCTAGCGGGAGATTTGGCAAAAACATTCAGTACTTC. This sequence encodes CASSLARPSGRFGKNIQYF.

The sample holds a few counts of this clonotype. CDR3 DNA sequence: TGTGCCAGCAGTTACTCGGAGACAGGTCACCAGCATTTT. Translation gives CASSYSETGHQHF. J is TRBJ1-5 and V is TRBV6-5, with D perhaps TRBD1 (6 bases). Germline CDR1 and CDR2: MNHEY and SVGAGI. The CDR3 loop spans 13 amino acids. V gave up 0 bases and J gave up 12 bases, with 12 bases separating them.

This clonotype has only one observation. The gene calls are TRBV3-1 and TRBJ2-5; D gene unclear. Gene TRBJ2-7 matches the end of the DNA better, so the J call may be wrong. This CDR3 is 12 amino acids long. Looked up from germline, CDR1 is LGHDT and CDR2 is YNNKEL (reference sequence). Here the CDR3 DNA reads TGTGCCAGCAGCCAAGGTGCCCACGAGCAGTACTTC. This sequence encodes CASSQGAHEQYF.